The 19 T cell receptor beta chains below come from one sample, sequenced in a study of Graves' ophthalmopathy and Graves' hyperthyroidism (dated by TCRdb to the late 2010s). The run used an Illumina HiSeq 2000. For repertoire sequencing, the TCR beta CDR3 regions were amplified from RNA transcripts. The first round was an RT-PCR using HTBI primers with the Qiagen OneStep RT-PCR kit, and this first round was followed by a second-round multiplex PCR, then size selection and purification. TCRdb passed the public sequencing reads through fastp at Q25 and MiXCR, retaining productive beta sequences. Rows are unified per CDR3 protein, each entry keeping the most common DNA and genes. This sample comprises about 230,000 distinct CDR3 sequences, 40% to 50% of them detected only once. The ten largest clones add up to less than 50% of the sample. The source material was peripheral blood. All receptors derive from an adult man with Graves' ophthalmopathy.

V and J are TRBV7-2 and TRBJ1-5; the D is unclear. The CDR3 loop spans 16 amino acids. Germline loops: CDR1 SGHTA, CDR2 FQGNSA. Trimming removed 5 bases at V and 0 bases at J, with 14 bases between. CDR3 in amino acids: CASSGLDGYSNQPQHF. CDR3 in DNA: TGTGCCAGCAGCGGATTGGACGGATATAGCAATCAGCCCCAGCATTTT.

The CDR3 spells CAWSAGREYTEAFF. The DNA for the CDR3 is TGTGCCTGGAGTGCTGGCAGGGAGTACACTGAAGCTTTCTTT. This chain links TRBV30 with TRBJ1-1; D might be TRBD1 (5 bases). The germline gives CDR1 GTSNPN, CDR2 SVGIG (reference sequence). CDR3 length: 14 residues. The V end was cut by 1 base, the J end by 3 bases, with 12 bases between. The full variable domain, with the rest looked up from reference TRBV30 and TRBJ1-1, is SQTIHQWPATLVQPVGSPLSLECTVEGTSNPNLYWYRQAAGRGLQLLFYSVGIGQISSEVPQNLSASRPQDRQFILSSKKLLLSDSGFYLCAWSAGREYTEAFFGQGTRLTVV.

The chain combines TRBV28 with TRBJ2-7; TRBD1 is a possible D gene (6 bases). Trimming stripped 5 bases from V and 5 bases from J, with 13 bases between. Germline CDR1 is MDHEN and CDR2 is SYDVKM. The CDR3 runs 13 residues. CDR3 coding DNA: TGTGCCAGCAGTCCCGGGACATTGAACGAGCAGTACTTC. Translation gives CASSPGTLNEQYF.

This clonotype was detected a few times. This chain uses TRBV2 with TRBJ2-6; D remains ambiguous. In germline, CDR1 is SNHLY, CDR2 FYNNEI. Trimming took off 10 bases at V and 0 bases at J, with 1 base between the two ends. The CDR3 contains 11 residues. The CDR3 DNA reads TGTGCCACCTCTGGGGCCAACGTCCTGACTTTC. It encodes CATSGANVLTF.

Concerning this clonotype itself: A read error is possible here, since a much larger clone lies one base away. The genes are TRBV6-1 and TRBJ2-7; 8 bases are a match to TRBD1. The CDR3 extends over 12 amino acids. V lost 5 bases to trimming and J lost 5 bases; unmatched junction nucleotides: 2. Germline V gene sequence: CDR1 MNHNS, CDR2 SASEGT. The chain's CDR3 is CASSPTGDEQYF. The DNA of the CDR3 is TGTGCCAGCAGTCCGACAGGGGACGAGCAGTACTTC.

This clonotype was recorded a few times. This chain connects TRBV2 to TRBJ1-4; no firm D call. Germline values: CDR1 SNHLY, CDR2 FYNNEI. Trimming took off 4 bases at V and 8 bases at J, with 11 bases between the two ends. The length of the CDR3 is 13 residues. In nucleotides, the CDR3 is TGTGCCAGCAGTGGGCAGGAAAGGGAAAAACTGTTTTTT. Encoded protein: CASSGQEREKLFF.

This clonotype was seen a few times. The chain employs TRBV24-1 and TRBJ1-1; possibly TRBD1 for D (5 bases). Trimming stripped 4 bases from V and 1 base from J, with 12 bases between. Germline V gene data show CDR1 as KGHDR and CDR2 as SFDVKD. This CDR3 is built from 15 residues. Here the CDR3 DNA reads TGTGCCACCAGTGACACGGGCGGGGGGAACACTGAAGCTTTCTTT. Translating it yields CATSDTGGGNTEAFF.

The chain combines TRBV7-9 with TRBJ1-1; maybe TRBD1 (5 bases). The V end was cut by 1 base, the J end by 7 bases, with 13 bases between. The CDR3 is made up of 14 amino acids. Germline values: CDR1 SEHNR, CDR2 FQNEAQ (reference sequence). The CDR3 DNA sequence: TGTGCCAGCAGCTTAGGGTCGGGGGGAATTGAAGCTTTCTTT. It encodes CASSLGSGGIEAFF.

V gene TRBV12-3 or TRBV12-4 combines with J gene TRBJ2-5, with 11 bases identical to TRBD2. Unmatched junction bases numbered 9, after V lost 5 bases and J lost 4 bases. The CDR3 has 16 amino acids. The DNA for the CDR3 is TGTGCCAGCAGTCCATCTAGCGGGAGGTTTGGAGAGACCCAGTACTTC. It specifies CASSPSSGRFGETQYF.

The chain carries TRBV9 and TRBJ2-4; D might be TRBD1 (5 bases). V was cut by 0 bases and J by 0 bases, with 7 bases left in between. Germline lookup yields CDR1 SGDLS and CDR2 YYNGEE. There are 15 residues in the CDR3. The CDR3 reads CASSVAGQAKNIQYF. For the CDR3, the DNA is TGTGCCAGCAGCGTAGCAGGGCAAGCCAAAAACATTCAGTACTTC. Looking up the rest from reference TRBV9 and TRBJ2-4 gives the full variable domain: DSGVTQTPKHLITATGQRVTLRCSPRSGDLSVYWYQQSLDQGLQFLIQYYNGEERAKGNILERFSAQQFPDLHSELNLSSLELGDSALYFCASSVAGQAKNIQYFGAGTRLSVL.

The chain uses TRBV5-6 and TRBJ2-5; 12 bases fit TRBD2. Germline trimming cut 5 bases from V and 1 base from J; bases unmatched to any gene: 3. The CDR3 runs to 15 residues. Germline values: CDR1 SGHDT, CDR2 YYEEEE. CDR3 coding DNA: TGTGCCAGCAGTGTGGGACTAGCGGGCCAAGAGACCCAGTACTTC. The encoded protein is CASSVGLAGQETQYF.

As DNA, the CDR3 is TGTGCCAGCAGTGCTCGATCTAGGAGGACGAACACTGAAGCTTTCTTT. Protein sequence: CASSARSRRTNTEAFF. This chain connects TRBV25-1 to TRBJ1-1; no firm D call. CDR1 MGHDK and CDR2 SYGVNS come from the germline V gene. Trimming cost V 4 bases and J 1 base, with 16 bases left between them. This CDR3 comprises 16 residues. The complete variable domain, with remaining parts taken from reference TRBV25-1 and TRBJ1-1, reads EADIYQTPRYLVIGTGKKITLECSQTMGHDKMYWYQQDPGMELHLIHYSYGVNSTEKGDLSSESTVSRIRTEHFPLTLESARPSHTSQYLCASSARSRRTNTEAFFGQGTRLTVV.

This clonotype was found a few times. The V call is TRBV5-1, the J call TRBJ2-5; 8 bases match TRBD1. The CDR3 is 17 residues long. The V and J ends lost 6 bases and 2 bases, in that order; junction bases with no gene match: 15. Germline V CDR1 and CDR2: SGHRS, YFSETQ. The CDR3 protein is CASTLGARTGKQETQYF. In DNA, the CDR3 is TGCGCCAGCACCCTAGGGGCCCGGACAGGGAAACAAGAGACCCAGTACTTC.

This clonotype was counted only a few times. The gene calls are TRBV3-1 and TRBJ2-7; 8 bases line up with TRBD2. Germline CDR1 LGHDT, CDR2 YNNKEL (reference sequence). V lost 1 base and J lost 5; bases outside the gene matches: 4. This CDR3 is 14 amino acids long. The CDR3 reads CASSQGREVNEQYF. The CDR3 coding sequence is TGTGCCAGCAGCCAAGGGCGGGAGGTAAACGAGCAGTACTTC.

This clonotype was picked up one time. The chain has TRBV10-3 and TRBJ2-5; 7 bases are shared with TRBD1. The J call may not be correct, given that the DNA end is closer to TRBJ2-1. The germline gives CDR1 ENHRY, CDR2 SYGVKD. This CDR3 comprises 15 residues. This chain's CDR3 is CAINQRDSGRNEQFF. The CDR3 DNA follows: TGTGCCATCAACCAACGGGACAGCGGTCGCAATGAGCAGTTCTTC.

This clonotype came up once. Being one base from a much bigger clone, this may be a read error. This chain joins TRBV29-1 and TRBJ2-7, with 7 bases identical to TRBD1. V lost 7 bases to trimming and J lost 2 bases; unmatched junction nucleotides: 5. Germline CDR1 and CDR2: SQVTM and ANQGSEA. The CDR3 covers 12 residues. CDR3 coding DNA: TGCAGCGCGGAGGACAGGCCCTACGAGCAGTACTTC. Its translation: CSAEDRPYEQYF.

This clonotype was picked up a small number of times. This chain links TRBV24-1 with TRBJ1-1; D perhaps matches TRBD1 (6 bases). This CDR3 has 14 residues. The V end was cut by 4 bases, the J end by 1 base, with 9 bases between. Germline V CDR1 and CDR2: KGHDR, SFDVKD. CDR3 bases: TGTGCCACCAGTGACCCGGACAGGAACACTGAAGCTTTCTTT. This gives the protein CATSDPDRNTEAFF.

The CDR3, as DNA: TGTGCCAGCAGCACCAGCGGGAGGGCCGACACCGGGGAGCTGTTTTTT. It codes for CASSTSGRADTGELFF. The chain carries TRBV7-9 and TRBJ2-2; 10 bases match TRBD2. The CDR3 is 16 residues long. CDR1 is SEHNR and CDR2 is FQNEAQ in the germline V gene (reference sequence). The junction had 6 bases not matched to a gene; V was cut back by 5 bases and J by 3 bases.

The chain combines TRBV10-2 with TRBJ1-1, with TRBD1 as a possible D gene (6 bases). V shed 7 bases and J shed 4 bases, with 16 bases lying between them. This CDR3 is built from 14 residues. From germline, CDR1 is WSHSY and CDR2 SAAADI. As DNA, the CDR3 is TGCGCCAGCACCGAGGACAGCACGACCACTGAAGCTTTCTTT. Protein sequence: CASTEDSTTTEAFF.